These 2 T cell receptor beta chains came from one sample sequenced in a study of cytomegalovirus exposure and HLA in healthy donors. Vbeta (60) and Jbeta (13) primers were used in the PCR. Sequencing used immunoSEQ multiplex PCR; TCRdb keeps in-frame clones, though not all of them. The table has roughly 100,000 clones, less than 85% seen once. The sequencing sample was made of PBMCs. Receptors were obtained from a man aged 40-55 years in good health and CMV-seropositive.

The rearrangement links TRBV6-6 to TRBJ2-3; possibly TRBD1 for D (5 bases). CDR3 length: 15 residues. V was cut by 0 bases and J by 4 bases, with 11 bases left in between. Germline V gives CDR1 MNHNY, CDR2 SVGAGI (reference sequence). CDR3 region: CASSYSGDRSDTQYF. DNA for the CDR3: TGTGCCAGCAGTTACTCAGGGGATAGGTCAGATACGCAGTATTTT.

The V call is TRBV5-1, the J call TRBJ1-4; tentative D call: TRBD1 (6 bases). Trimming pared 4 bases from V and 6 bases from J, leaving 16 bases between. The germline CDR1 and CDR2 sequences are SGHRS and YFSETQ. CDR3 size: 15 residues. CDR3 protein: CASSGSGTRYEKLFF. The DNA of the CDR3 is TGCGCCAGCAGCGGCTCCGGGACACGGTATGAAAAACTGTTTTTT.